The entry that follows covers one TCR beta chain sequence. What this receptor recognizes is not known. Within one base of it there is no much larger clone, and no base qualities were kept. As encoded in the germline V gene, CDR1 is SGHTA while CDR2 is FQGNSA. Trimming leaves V shorter by 4 bases and J shorter by 1 base, with the junction holding 5 bases beyond the gene matches. Including the terminal cysteine and phenylalanine, the CDR3 comprises 15 residues. Only the CDR3 DNA stays, 45 bases, in frame from base 1. This record comes from a study of blood T cell repertoires in COVID-19 (dated by TCRdb to about 2020). About the study as a whole: The collaborator samples originated in the United States, Italy and Spain and spanned the acute and convalescent phases of COVID-19. The prospective study material was composed of cDNA or gDNA derived from T cells, B-cell-depleted T cells, or PBMCs. Subjects who had been exposed to COVID-19, were actively infected with it, or had recovered from it provided the deeply sampled blood TCRbeta repertoires that made up the dataset. The repertoires were made available in a free public database intended to serve as a resource for research on the immune response to SARS-CoV-2. The samples were drawn from two sources: the first 160 participants of the ongoing ImmuneRACE study, and 1,000 to 1,500 subjects contributed by 6 global collaborators. Sample metadata almost always included a de-identified subject ID, COVID-19 status, age in years and sex. Where available, HLA class I and class II types were obtained from metadata supplied by the sample provider rather than from assay-based typing. Here is what the overall study found, with its caveats: Clinical and demographic metadata were provided uncurated, with the amount varying by source and participant.

The immunoSEQ Assay, a bias-controlled multiplex PCR, was used to amplify TCRbeta CDR3 regions from genomic DNA. The authors' analysis ran thus. The number of nucleated cells in each sample was estimated by amplification of reference gene primers within the assay. Sequence reads were collapsed and filtered to measure the absolute abundance of every unique TCRbeta CDR3 rearrangement. For each sample, productive Simpson clonality was calculated as the square root of Simpson's diversity index over productive rearrangements. This immuneACCESS table, as held by TCRdb, lists in-frame sequences with V and J called but not all clones. Of the missing ones, under half trace to an unresolved V gene in checked studies; the others have no known cause. From that table come the V and J calls and clone size; the DNA was used to work out D and trimming. This sample has over 150,000 clones in its table, and roughly 87% of those were observed once. The biggest ten clones account for roughly 7% of the sample.

In the prospective study, participants were roughly 18 to 100 years old, resided in 24 geographic areas of the United States, and were enrolled through a virtual design. Cohort assignment in the prospective study relied on participant-reported clinical history from a screening survey and a study questionnaire. For ImmuneRACE Cohort 3, a participant was defined as recovered based on two consecutive negative NP/OP PCR tests, clearance by a healthcare professional, or resolution of symptoms. Each participant in the prospective study had whole blood, serum and a nasopharyngeal or oropharyngeal swab collected by mobile phlebotomists. Participants in the prospective study had the option to provide additional blood draws and questionnaires over a roughly 2-month period. Prospective study blood samples were shipped either frozen or at room temperature before DNA extraction.

The clonotype originates from a woman in her 50s who had recovered from COVID-19. The sample comprised PBMCs or T cells enriched from blood (not recorded which). The rearrangement joined TRBV7-2 to TRBJ2-3; 7 junctional bases match TRBD1. The CDR3 reads as follows: CASSSQGIGTDTQYF. The base sequence is TGTGCCAGCAGCTCACAGGGGATCGGCACAGATACGCAGTATTTT.